This T cell receptor beta chain was profiled in a study of blood T cell repertoires in COVID-19. Across the whole study: PBMCs, B-cell-depleted T cells, or T cells provided the cDNA or gDNA that made up the material.

How the authors handled the data: Estimated nucleated cell counts came from reference gene primer amplification. Profiling relied on immunoSEQ multiplex PCR, and the TCRdb table lists in-frame clones only, not all of them. That table gives V, J and clone size, and the DNA gave D and trimming. This table has about 380,000 clones, 81% appearing once. The CDR3 totals 13 residues. Germline V gene sequence: CDR1 GTSNPN, CDR2 SVGIG (reference sequence). V lost 3 bases to trimming and J lost 4 bases, with 12 bases between them. The receptor was isolated from a human donor with acute or convalescent COVID-19. The donor label of this sample is uncertain. The V call is TRBV30, the J call TRBJ1-2; maybe TRBD1 (6 bases). The sample consisted of peripheral blood. For the CDR3, the DNA is TGTGCCTGGAGGATGGACAGCCTCTATGGCTACACCTTC. Its translation: CAWRMDSLYGYTF.